This TCR beta chain came from a study of regulatory T cells in long-lasting Graves disease (dated by TCRdb to the early 2020s). In terms of the full investigation: Antithyroid drugs had been taken for less than 3 months by newly diagnosed Graves' disease patients. The study took place in China and was registered as a clinical trial. A total of around 35 samples underwent TCR sequencing, from about 13 patients with persistent Graves' disease and some 20 patients with newly diagnosed Graves' disease. Patients with persistent Graves' disease were compared with patients with newly diagnosed Graves' disease using TCR sequencing and RNA sequencing of peripheral blood.

This specimen's time point label, interpreted: newly diagnosed GD, antithyroid drugs for less than 3 months. For both TCR sequencing and RNA sequencing, RNA was extracted from PBMCs in TRIzol. The diagnosis of Graves' disease was made according to American Thyroid Association guidelines. The patients came from an endocrinology department in Xi'an, China. From each patient, around 9 milliliters of peripheral blood was collected into an EDTA anticoagulant tube. PBMCs were isolated by Ficoll Paque Plus density gradient separation without further T cell sorting. RNA quality was checked with an Agilent 2100 Bioanalyzer and agarose gel, and concentration with a NanoDrop 2000. Broad study findings and their caveats: More public clonotypes were shared among persistent patients (roughly 3,000) than among newly diagnosed patients (roughly 1,000). Compared with newly diagnosed patients, persistent Graves' disease patients had lower TCR Shannon entropy and fewer highly expanded clones, which suggests clonal expansion. Sequencing and analysis were limited to the TCR beta chain. Persistent disease showed preferential use of TRBV28, TRBJ1-2 and TRBJ2-5, whereas newly diagnosed disease favored TRBV20-1 and TRBJ2-1. The authors acknowledged the small sample size as a limitation that may reduce accuracy. Peripheral blood alone was examined, since thyroid tissue, which constituted the primary lesion, could not be accessed.

The germline V gene sets CDR1 to MDHEN and CDR2 to SYDVKM. The CDR3 runs 14 residues from the cysteine to the phenylalanine. Solely the CDR3 DNA is kept, with 42 bases framed from the first base. V is reduced by 7 bases and J by 6 bases, leaving a spacing of 16 bases between them. This clonotype was counted ten times or more. Its antigen target is currently unknown. Base qualities are missing; no much larger clone stands one base away. Preparation of the library involved multiplex PCR. TCRdb names Illumina HiSeq 4000 as the instrument used. CDR3 regions were amplified by Arm-PCR with iRepertoire HTBI primers to construct TCR beta libraries. Before sequencing, the PCR products underwent gel purification. The original pipeline was this. Gene usage analysis of CDR3 amino acid clonotypes relied on the roughly 60 TRBV and around 14 TRBJ segments identified across samples. COPE and FqMerger were used to merge the filtered high-quality paired reads into contigs. BLAST was used to align contigs to IMGT TRBV, TRBD and TRBJ reference genes, with CDR3 defined following IMGT. Highly expanded clones were defined as clonotypes with a frequency above 0.1%. Shannon entropy was used to measure repertoire diversity, and the Gini coefficient was used to measure V-J evenness. Clonotypes shared by more than one individual were considered public. The public reads were run again by TCRdb, first through fastp at Q25 and then through MiXCR, and only productive beta chains were kept. Rows are combined by CDR3 protein, so each entry shows the most common genes and DNA. TCRdb, rather than the study authors, made the V and J calls. Counted in this sample were a few hundred thousand distinct CDR3 sequences; approximately 15% of them appeared once. The ten top clones hold 7.8% of the sample.

In addition, the sample was reused for a study of T cells in Graves' hyperthyroidism and ophthalmopathy. As the second publication notes: Graves' hyperthyroidism was defined as stable when no progression to ophthalmopathy occurred over 18 months of follow-up. Hyperthyroidism patients were newly diagnosed, had a disease duration of under 2 months, and were aged 18 to 65 years. Exclusion was applied to patients with uncontrolled infections, other autoimmune diseases, pregnancy or lactation. Clinical symptoms, serum thyroxine and TRAb, thyroid ultrasound, and orbital computed tomography formed the basis for the diagnoses. For the first round of RT-PCR on the TCR CDR3, the HTBI primer set was used together with the Qiagen OneStep RT-PCR kit. Blood samples also contained most of the expanded thyroid clonotypes (frequency above 0.001), which suggests that blood repertoires may reflect thyroid immune responses. A model built on a 13 V-J signature distinguished ophthalmopathy from stable hyperthyroidism, reaching around 90% sensitivity and 81.08% specificity in cross-validation and 80%/75% in testing. In validation, the model predicted progression to ophthalmopathy a median of 6.5 months before onset, with about 71% sensitivity and more than 72% specificity. TCR V-J signatures able to tell the groups apart were searched for in a discovery cohort of 90 to 100 patients, of whom over 40 had Graves' ophthalmopathy and under 65 had stable Graves' hyperthyroidism. Prospective prediction of ophthalmopathy was tested in an independent validation cohort consisting of some 20 hyperthyroidism patients and some 15 patients who later progressed to ophthalmopathy. The 75 to 100 discovery patients were randomly divided into training and test sets at a 7:3 ratio. The study also compared thyroid tissue and blood T-cell repertoires from a handful of Graves' hyperthyroidism patients. After blood sampling, hyperthyroidism patients were treated with methimazole at a starting dose of 30 mg daily, and ophthalmopathy patients were treated with high-dose intravenous methylprednisolone. The libraries were constructed in a second round of multiplex PCR and then size-selected and purified. The libraries were sequenced on an Illumina HiSeq2000 using paired-end 100 bp reads. SOAPnuke was used to process the raw data, throwing out any read that contained adapters or uncalled bases, had a mean Phred below 15, or lacked an exact constant-primer or identifier match. High-quality paired reads were merged using COPE v1.2.5, and each unique nucleotide sequence was defined as a clonotype. Clonotypes were aligned to IMGT TRBV, TRBD and TRBJ reference segments using MiTCR v1.1. The analysis included only V-J combinations with a frequency above 0.0001, which together covered around 99% of the repertoires. A TCS score was defined as the ratio between F50 (clonal expansion) and ExV (chaos), using BLOSUM62-based TCRdist between CDR3 peptides within each V-J. Welch's t-statistics and random forest reduced 450 to 600 V-J features to 10 to 15, which were used in a naive Bayes classifier (R e1071). No statistical method was used to fix the sample size in advance, and group allocation was not hidden from the investigators. TCR Vbeta CDR3 sequencing of 120 to 150 peripheral blood samples (more than 40 ophthalmopathy, about 74 hyperthyroidism and approximately 17 progressor patients) is reported in the paper.

The clonotype originates from a middle-aged woman with Graves disease. Donor details come from another sample of the same person, matched by shared clones. The chain links TRBV28 with TRBJ1-5; the D gene is perhaps TRBD1, on 6 matching bases. Sequenced material: peripheral blood mononuclear cells (PBMCs), taken at new diagnosis, from a patient treated with antithyroid drugs. This receptor carries the CDR3 CASIRGGLGQPQHF. The sequenced DNA: TGTGCCAGCATTAGGGGGGGGCTGGGTCAGCCCCAGCATTTT.